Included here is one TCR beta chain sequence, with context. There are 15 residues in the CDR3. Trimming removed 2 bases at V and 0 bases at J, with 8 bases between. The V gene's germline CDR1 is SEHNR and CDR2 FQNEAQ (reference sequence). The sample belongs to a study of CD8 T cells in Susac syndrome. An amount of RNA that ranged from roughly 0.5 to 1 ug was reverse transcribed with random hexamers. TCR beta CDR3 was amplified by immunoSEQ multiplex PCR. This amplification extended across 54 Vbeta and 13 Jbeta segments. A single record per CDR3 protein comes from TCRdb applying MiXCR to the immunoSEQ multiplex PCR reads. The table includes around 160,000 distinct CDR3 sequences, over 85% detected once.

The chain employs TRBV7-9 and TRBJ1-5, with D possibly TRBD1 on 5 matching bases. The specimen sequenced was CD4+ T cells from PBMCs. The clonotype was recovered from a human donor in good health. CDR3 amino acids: CASSLQGHSNQPQHF. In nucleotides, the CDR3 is TGTGCCAGCAGCTTACAGGGCCATAGCAATCAGCCCCAGCATTTT.